The 27 T cell receptor beta chains reported below all come from one sample, sequenced in a study of T cell changes during pregnancy in multiple sclerosis (dated by TCRdb to between 2018 and 2021). Libraries came from the immunoSEQ multiplex PCR assay. Drawn from immuneACCESS, this table holds only the in-frame rearrangements with V and J called that TCRdb kept. Clones are partly lost; checked studies trace under half to an unresolved V gene and leave the rest unexplained. This sample lists 50,000 to 75,000 clones; 92% were detected once. In total, the top ten clones hold about 2.9% of the sample. This material consisted of peripheral blood, taken in the third trimester of pregnancy. The receptors here all came from a female donor in good health, enrolled as a control in a pregnancy study.

V is TRBV28 and J is TRBJ2-1, with 7 bases fitting TRBD2. The CDR3 runs to 12 residues. V trimming: 3 bases; J trimming: 13 bases; junction bases outside the gene matches: 6. Germline CDR1 MDHEN, CDR2 SYDVKM. CDR3 residues: CASSLGLAGQFF. CDR3 sequence (DNA): TGTGCCAGCAGTTTGGGATTAGCGGGCCAGTTCTTC.

This sequence joins TRBV5-1 and TRBJ2-3; D gene uncertain. This CDR3 contains 14 residues. Deletions cut 0 bases from V and 1 base from J, with 6 bases between. CDR1 SGHRS and CDR2 YFSETQ come from the germline V gene. The DNA of the CDR3 is TGCGCCAGCAGCTTGGAAGAGGGCACAGATACGCAGTATTTT. Its translation: CASSLEEGTDTQYF.

The chain is built from TRBV10-1 and TRBJ2-1; TRBD1 agrees at 7 bases. This CDR3 is built from 17 residues. CDR1 is WNHNN and CDR2 is SYGVQD in the germline V gene (reference sequence). With 3 bases clipped from V and 1 base from J, the junction kept 9 bases outside the gene matches. The CDR3 nucleotides read TGCGCCAGCAGTGAACTACGACAGGGAGAGTCCTACAATGAGCAGTTCTTC. Amino acid sequence: CASSELRQGESYNEQFF.

The CDR3 is CASSGQGEKLFF. For the CDR3, the DNA is TGTGCCAGCAGTGGACAAGGCGAAAAACTGTTTTTT. The V gene is TRBV6-5, the J gene TRBJ1-4, with a tentative D call TRBD1 (5 bases). V lost 5 bases, J lost 8 bases, and 9 bases lay in between. The CDR3 sequence is 12 residues long. Germline lookup yields CDR1 MNHEY and CDR2 SVGAGI.

J is TRBJ2-1 and V is TRBV18; 7 bases line up with TRBD2. This CDR3 has 20 amino acids. Germline lookup yields CDR1 KGHSH and CDR2 LQKENI. Unmatched junction bases numbered 16, after V lost 0 bases and J lost 2 bases. The CDR3 region is CASSPPGEGRGKNPYNEQFF. The CDR3 coding sequence is TGTGCCAGCTCACCACCGGGGGAGGGCCGGGGAAAAAACCCCTACAATGAGCAGTTCTTC.

The V and J genes are TRBV7-3 and TRBJ2-2, with 7 bases identical to TRBD2. Trimming cost V 1 base and J 5 bases; bases outside gene matches: 4. Germline CDR1 and CDR2: SGHTA and FQGTGA. The CDR3 consists of 15 residues. As DNA, the CDR3 is TGTGCCAGCAGCTTAAGCGGGAGTAGGACCGGGGAGCTGTTTTTT. As protein: CASSLSGSRTGELFF.

J is TRBJ2-3 and V is TRBV13; no definite D call. Germline loops: CDR1 PRHDT, CDR2 FYEKMQ (reference sequence). The CDR3 totals 15 residues. The V and J ends lost 5 bases and 2 bases respectively, with 14 bases between them. CDR3 bases: TGTGCCAGCAGCCAGACTTACACCGACACAGATACGCAGTATTTT. Encoded protein: CASSQTYTDTDTQYF. Based on the CDR3 plus reference TRBV13 and TRBJ2-3, the full variable domain is AAGVIQSPRHLIKEKRETATLKCYPIPRHDTVYWYQQGPGQDPQFLISFYEKMQSDKGSIPDRFSAQQFSDYHSELNMSSLELGDSALYFCASSQTYTDTDTQYFGPGTRLTVL.

This chain uses TRBV25-1 with TRBJ1-2, with 12 positions matching TRBD1. V was pared by 2 bases and J by 4 bases, with 2 bases of the junction left unmatched. The CDR3 extends over 15 amino acids. The germline gives CDR1 MGHDK, CDR2 SYGVNS. DNA for the CDR3: TGTGCCAGCAGTGAAGGGACAGGGGGCGGCTATGGCTACACCTTC. Translating it yields CASSEGTGGGYGYTF.

This chain joins TRBV25-1 and TRBJ1-2, with a possible D match to TRBD1 (6 bases). The V end lost 3 bases, the J end lost 7 bases, and 21 bases lay between the germline ends. The germline V gene has CDR1 MGHDK and CDR2 SYGVNS. The CDR3 is 16 residues long. The CDR3 reads CASSETGGGSARGYTF. The CDR3 DNA sequence: TGTGCCAGCAGTGAGACGGGCGGGGGCTCCGCTCGTGGCTACACCTTC.

This clone has only one observation. The DNA for the CDR3 is TGTGCCATCAGTGAGGGACTAGCGAGGAATGAGCAGTTCTTC. Translating it yields CAISEGLARNEQFF. This chain connects TRBV10-3 to TRBJ2-1; 9 bases fit TRBD2. The V segment lost 2 bases and the J segment 7 bases; nucleotides outside the gene matches: 3. Germline V gives CDR1 ENHRY, CDR2 SYGVKD. The CDR3 consists of 14 residues.

The chain is built from TRBV7-9 and TRBJ2-7, with D tentatively TRBD2 (6 bases). Trimming removed 5 bases at V and 1 base at J, with 12 bases between. Germline loops: CDR1 SEHNR, CDR2 FQNEAQ (reference sequence). The CDR3 loop spans 14 amino acids. The CDR3 DNA is TGTGCCAGCAGCCTTTCGGGACTTTCCTACGAGCAGTACTTC. Translating it yields CASSLSGLSYEQYF.

This clone was observed a single time. The CDR3 nucleotides are TGTGCCAGCAGGTTCTTTTCCCGGGCAGGGGAGCGGGAGACCCAGTACTTC. It encodes CASRFFSRAGERETQYF. The chain carries TRBV5-6 and TRBJ2-5, with D possibly matching TRBD1 (6 bases). CDR1 and CDR2 from the germline V gene are SGHDT and YYEEEE. V lost 5 bases and J 5 bases, leaving 25 bases between the germline ends. This CDR3 region has 17 residues.

The chain employs TRBV7-9 and TRBJ1-1, with TRBD1 matching 8 bases. Trimming removed 5 bases from V and 5 bases from J; junction bases left unmatched: 16. From germline, CDR1 is SEHNR and CDR2 FQNEAQ (reference sequence). This CDR3 contains 17 residues. This CDR3 reads CASSASGQVIVRTEAFF. CDR3 sequence (DNA): TGTGCCAGCAGCGCCTCGGGACAGGTTATTGTTAGAACTGAAGCTTTCTTT.

This clone is a singleton in its sample. This chain joins TRBV7-8 and TRBJ2-1; maybe TRBD2 (5 bases). The CDR3 covers 15 residues. Trimming pared 7 bases from V and 6 bases from J, leaving 19 bases between. Germline CDR1 reads SGHVS; CDR2 reads FQNEAQ. The CDR3 DNA follows: TGTGCCAGCACCAAGACCCGGGGTAGGACCAATGAGCAGTTCTTC. Its translation is CASTKTRGRTNEQFF.

This chain's CDR3 is CASSSGGTGHGYTF. The CDR3 region has the DNA TGTGCCAGCAGCTCGGGGGGCACAGGACATGGCTACACCTTC. The chain combines TRBV7-8 with TRBJ1-2; possible D gene TRBD1, 6 bases. This CDR3 spans 14 amino acids. Trimming took 4 bases from V and 6 from J, leaving 15 bases between them. Germline CDR1 reads SGHVS; CDR2 reads FQNEAQ.

The rearrangement joins TRBV6-5 to TRBJ1-2; no definite D call. Germline assignment: CDR1 MNHEY and CDR2 SVGAGI. Trimming took 6 bases from V and 7 from J, leaving 18 bases between them. The CDR3 extends over 14 amino acids. CDR3 amino acids: CASSRSASEGGYTF. The CDR3 DNA reads as TGTGCCAGCAGCCGTTCCGCCTCAGAGGGTGGCTACACCTTC.

The chain is built from TRBV2 and TRBJ1-6, with a weak D call TRBD1 (5 bases). The CDR3 length is 17 residues. The germline V and J ends were trimmed by 6 bases and 0 bases, with 15 bases remaining between them. CDR1 and CDR2 (germline): SNHLY, FYNNEI. The CDR3 reads CASSGGGGVSYNSPLHF. CDR3 coding DNA: TGTGCCAGCAGCGGGGGTGGGGGAGTCTCCTATAATTCACCCCTCCACTTT. The complete variable domain, with remaining parts taken from reference TRBV2 and TRBJ1-6, reads EPEVTQTPSHQVTQMGQEVILRCVPISNHLYFYWYRQILGQKVEFLVSFYNNEISEKSEIFDDQFSVERPDGSNFTLKIRSTKLEDSAMYFCASSGGGGVSYNSPLHFGNGTRLTVT.

The rearrangement links TRBV5-1 to TRBJ2-1, with 13 bases fitting TRBD2. Trimming cost V 4 bases and J 0 bases; bases outside gene matches: 1. The CDR3 is 16 residues long. CDR1 SGHRS and CDR2 YFSETQ come from the germline V gene. The chain's CDR3 is CASSRTSGGSYNEQFF. CDR3 nucleotide sequence: TGCGCCAGCAGCCGGACTAGCGGGGGCTCCTACAATGAGCAGTTCTTC.

Here the CDR3 DNA reads TGTGCCAGCAGTCCTGGACAGCATGTTCAGTACTTC. Its protein is CASSPGQHVQYF. The genes are TRBV27 and TRBJ2-4; TRBD1 is a possible D gene (6 bases). Per germline, CDR1 MNHEY and CDR2 SMNVEV (reference sequence). CDR3 length: 12 amino acids. V lost 5 bases, J lost 11 bases, and 13 bases lay in between.

This clone was seen once. The chain couples TRBV7-9 to TRBJ1-5, with D unresolved. The CDR3 extends over 13 amino acids. The ends were cut back, 11 bases at V and 7 bases at J, with 18 bases in the middle. Germline assignment: CDR1 SEHNR and CDR2 FQNEAQ (reference sequence). CDR3 residues: CAGSSGSLQPQHF. The CDR3 DNA is TGTGCCGGGTCTTCCGGGTCTCTCCAGCCCCAGCATTTT. The entire variable domain, with the rest obtained from reference TRBV7-9 and TRBJ1-5, is as follows: DTGVSQNPRHKITKRGQNVTFRCDPISEHNRLYWYRQTLGQGPEFLTYFQNEAQLEKSRLLSDRFSAERPKGSFSTLEIQRTEQGDSAMYLCAGSSGSLQPQHFGDGTRLSIL.

The chain uses TRBV5-6 and TRBJ2-7; D might be TRBD1 (6 bases). The V end was cut by 1 base, the J end by 2 bases, with 13 bases between. Per the germline V gene, CDR1 is SGHDT and CDR2 is YYEEEE. This CDR3 has 15 residues. The CDR3 loop reads CASSLRTGWAYEQYF. CDR3 nucleotides: TGTGCCAGCAGCTTGAGAACAGGGTGGGCCTACGAGCAGTACTTC.

This sequence joins TRBV5-5 and TRBJ1-2; 7 nucleotides line up with TRBD1. V shed 7 bases and J 4 bases; nucleotides not matched to a gene: 4. The CDR3 is made up of 12 amino acids. CDR1 and CDR2 (germline): SGHKS, YYEKEE (reference sequence). The CDR3 bases are TGTGCCAGCGATGGACAGGCCTATGGCTACACCTTC. This translates into CASDGQAYGYTF.

Turning to this clone: The sample holds other DNA sequences that translate to the same CDR3. The chain joins TRBV12-5 to TRBJ2-3; a possible D gene is TRBD1 (5 bases). Germline loops: CDR1 LGHNT, CDR2 FRNRAP. Deletions cut 6 bases from V and 1 base from J, with 5 bases between. CDR3 size: 12 residues. The CDR3: CASGTGTDTQYF. DNA for the CDR3: TGTGCTAGTGGGACAGGCACAGATACGCAGTATTTT.

The V call is TRBV28, the J call TRBJ1-2, with D possibly TRBD1 on 5 matching bases. This CDR3 contains 16 residues. V was shortened by 8 bases and J by 8 bases, with 27 bases between the two germline ends. CDR1 is MDHEN and CDR2 is SYDVKM in the germline V gene. The CDR3 bases are TGTGCCAGCCGCGAGACCCGGGGGGTTGAGAGATCGGGCTACACCTTC. Protein product: CASRETRGVERSGYTF.

This chain connects TRBV7-2 to TRBJ1-2, with 7 bases that match TRBD1. Germline trimming cut 4 bases from V and 2 bases from J; bases unmatched to any gene: 7. There are 15 residues in the CDR3. CDR1 SGHTA and CDR2 FQGNSA come from the germline V gene. The CDR3, as DNA: TGTGCCAGCAGCTCGAAGGGGACAGAAAACTATGGCTACACCTTC. Amino acids: CASSSKGTENYGYTF.

V is TRBV28 and J is TRBJ2-1, with 7 bases fitting TRBD1. With V trimmed by 7 bases and J by 3 bases, 6 bases remained unmatched. This CDR3 spans 14 amino acids. Germline-derived CDR1 and CDR2 are MDHEN and SYDVKM. The CDR3 nucleotides read TGTGCCAGCAAGACGCAGGGGGTCTACAATGAGCAGTTCTTC. Protein product: CASKTQGVYNEQFF.

The J gene is TRBJ2-5, the V gene TRBV7-2; unclear D gene. This CDR3 is 15 amino acids long. V lost 5 bases, J lost 5 bases, and 18 bases lay in between. Germline V gives CDR1 SGHTA, CDR2 FQGNSA. CDR3 residues: CASSPGDGWLETQYF. The CDR3, as DNA: TGTGCCAGCAGCCCCGGAGACGGGTGGTTGGAGACCCAGTACTTC.